A selection of T cell receptor beta chains follows, all from one sample in a study of blood T cells in healthy people across ages. TCRdb reanalysed the 5' RACE reads using MiXCR and keeps one entry per CDR3 protein. Found here are under 750,000 distinct CDR3 sequences, 45% to 55% of them singletons; the top ten hold roughly 24%. Sequencing was performed on blood. Source of these receptors: an older man in good health. CDR3s include the opening cysteine and the closing phenylalanine or tryptophan. D genes are given only for firm matches. Rows may omit the clone size; those that give it use once, few, many or a size class.

d_gene: -; j_gene: TRBJ1-2; abundance: few; v_gene: TRBV10-3; CDR3nt: TGTGCCATCAGTGATAGCTGGGACTATGGCTACACCTTC; CDR3aa: CAISDSWDYGYTF
d_gene: -; j_gene: TRBJ2-7; abundance: -; v_gene: TRBV3-1; CDR3nt: TGTGCCAGCAGCCAAGCAGGAAACTACGAGCAGTACTTC; CDR3aa: CASSQAGNYEQYF
d_gene: TRBD2; j_gene: TRBJ2-3; abundance: -; v_gene: TRBV7-2; CDR3nt: TGTGCCAGCAGCTTACATAGCGGGGGCACAGATACGCAGTATTTT; CDR3aa: CASSLHSGGTDTQYF
d_gene: TRBD1; j_gene: TRBJ1-1; abundance: many; v_gene: TRBV6-6; CDR3nt: TGTGCCAGCAGGGCGGGACAGACGGTAGCTGAAGCTTTCTTT; CDR3aa: CASRAGQTVAEAFF
d_gene: -; j_gene: TRBJ2-3; abundance: -; v_gene: TRBV20-1; CDR3nt: TGCAGTGCTAGGGCCACGGGCTTCAACGCGCCAGATACGCAGTATTTT; CDR3aa: CSARATGFNAPDTQYF
d_gene: TRBD1; j_gene: TRBJ1-2; abundance: many; v_gene: TRBV6-6; CDR3nt: TGTGCCAGCAGTTACTCTCAGGGGGCCCAGTATGGCTACACCTTC; CDR3aa: CASSYSQGAQYGYTF
d_gene: -; j_gene: TRBJ2-3; abundance: -; v_gene: TRBV3-1; CDR3nt: TGTGCCAGCAGCCCCCTTGGAGGGGACACAGATACGCAGTATTTT; CDR3aa: CASSPLGGDTDTQYF
d_gene: -; j_gene: TRBJ1-2; abundance: few; v_gene: TRBV7-9; CDR3nt: TGTGCCAGCAGCCCTCAGGGACGAGATGAAGGCTACACCTTC; CDR3aa: CASSPQGRDEGYTF
d_gene: -; j_gene: TRBJ2-3; abundance: few; v_gene: TRBV7-2; CDR3nt: TGTGCCAGCAGCCCAAATGGGGGCGGTAATACAGATACGCAGTATTTT; CDR3aa: CASSPNGGGNTDTQYF
d_gene: -; j_gene: TRBJ2-7; abundance: -; v_gene: TRBV29-1; CDR3nt: TGCAGCGTATTTACCGGGACGAGGAACGAGCAGTACTTC; CDR3aa: CSVFTGTRNEQYF
d_gene: TRBD1; j_gene: TRBJ1-1; abundance: -; v_gene: TRBV6-6; CDR3nt: TGTGCCGGCAGCCAGGGGACAGGGGTCACTGAAGCTTTCTTT; CDR3aa: CAGSQGTGVTEAFF
d_gene: -; j_gene: TRBJ1-2; abundance: few; v_gene: TRBV20-1; CDR3nt: TGCAGTGCTAGAGATCTATCCTATGGCTACACCTTC; CDR3aa: CSARDLSYGYTF
d_gene: TRBD2; j_gene: TRBJ2-1; abundance: -; v_gene: TRBV4-3; CDR3nt: TGCGCCAGCAGCCAAGGAGGACTAGCCGAATACAATGAGCAGTTCTTC; CDR3aa: CASSQGGLAEYNEQFF
d_gene: -; j_gene: TRBJ1-2; abundance: few; v_gene: TRBV5-1; CDR3nt: TGCGCCAGCAGCTTCATCTCCGGGATCTATGGCTACACCTTC; CDR3aa: CASSFISGIYGYTF
d_gene: -; j_gene: TRBJ2-1; abundance: once; v_gene: TRBV12-3/TRBV12-4; CDR3nt: TGTGCCAGCATTTCCTCGACTTACGATGAGCAGTTCTTC; CDR3aa: CASISSTYDEQFF
d_gene: TRBD2; j_gene: TRBJ2-7; abundance: few; v_gene: TRBV20-1; CDR3nt: TGCAGTGCTAGAGACCAACAGCGGGACTCCTACGAGCAGTACTTC; CDR3aa: CSARDQQRDSYEQYF
d_gene: TRBD2; j_gene: TRBJ2-1; abundance: -; v_gene: TRBV10-3; CDR3nt: TGTGCCGCGGGAGGTGGAATCGGGTCCTACAATGAGCAGTTCTTC; CDR3aa: CAAGGGIGSYNEQFF
d_gene: -; j_gene: TRBJ2-1; abundance: -; v_gene: TRBV4-2; CDR3nt: TGTGCCAGCAGCCAAGAGAGACTTCAATCAGGAAACAATGAGCAGTTCTTC; CDR3aa: CASSQERLQSGNNEQFF
d_gene: TRBD1; j_gene: TRBJ2-7; abundance: few; v_gene: TRBV29-1; CDR3nt: TGCAGCGTTGGCAGACAGGGGTTAAGGTACGAGCAGTACTTC; CDR3aa: CSVGRQGLRYEQYF
d_gene: -; j_gene: TRBJ2-1; abundance: -; v_gene: TRBV4-2; CDR3nt: TGTGCCAGCAGCCAAGACCCCGGACACCGCCAGAATGAGCAGTTCTTC; CDR3aa: CASSQDPGHRQNEQFF
d_gene: -; j_gene: TRBJ1-2; abundance: -; v_gene: TRBV4-2; CDR3nt: TGTGCCAGCAGCCAAGATGGGGCAGCCCGGAGCTATGGCTACACCTTC; CDR3aa: CASSQDGAARSYGYTF
d_gene: TRBD2; j_gene: TRBJ2-1; abundance: -; v_gene: TRBV20-1; CDR3nt: TGCAGTGCTAGAGATCGCGGGGGGTCCTACAATGAGCAGTTCTTC; CDR3aa: CSARDRGGSYNEQFF
d_gene: TRBD1; j_gene: TRBJ2-5; abundance: -; v_gene: TRBV28; CDR3nt: TGTGCCAGCAGTCAGGGGGCGGTGGAGACCCAGTACTTC; CDR3aa: CASSQGAVETQYF
d_gene: -; j_gene: TRBJ2-1; abundance: -; v_gene: TRBV6-2/TRBV6-3; CDR3nt: TGTGCCAGCAGTGACGGGGACTTCTACAATGAGCAGTTCTTC; CDR3aa: CASSDGDFYNEQFF
d_gene: TRBD2; j_gene: TRBJ2-1; abundance: -; v_gene: TRBV20-1; CDR3nt: TGCAGTGCTAGAGAGGGTGCGAGTTTAGCGGGGGGCCAAACCTCCTGCAATGAGCAGTTCTTC; CDR3aa: CSAREGASLAGGQTSCNEQFF
d_gene: TRBD1; j_gene: TRBJ2-2; abundance: -; v_gene: TRBV7-3; CDR3nt: TGTGCCAGCAGCCCCGGACAGGGCGGCACCGGGGAGCTGTTTTTT; CDR3aa: CASSPGQGGTGELFF